This entry is about one T cell receptor beta chain. This receptor's antigen is unknown. No much larger clone exists at a distance of one base, and base qualities are not known. This sample is drawn from a study of OX40 agonist ivuxolimab in advanced cancers. As for the study more broadly: Ivuxolimab, which targeted the costimulatory receptor OX40 (CD134), was an agonistic, fully human IgG2 monoclonal antibody. Intravenous ivuxolimab was administered to patients every 2 weeks at six dose levels: 0.01, 0.1, 0.3, 1.5, 3 and 10 mg/kg. Of the roughly 51 patients in dose escalation, 19 had hepatocellular carcinoma, some 15 had melanoma, 9 had renal cell carcinoma and 9 had head and neck cancer. A male proportion of almost 85% and a mean age of 60 years, ranging from roughly 23 to 80, were recorded for the dose-escalation cohort. Prior anti-PD-1, anti-PD-L1 or anti-CTLA-4 therapy was permitted, and checkpoint inhibitors had been received by about 44% of dose-escalation patients. Partial responses occurred in three dose-escalation patients, of whom one had hepatocellular carcinoma and two had cutaneous melanoma. Peripheral TCRbeta sequencing was intended to test whether TCR sequence diversity was altered and clonal T-cell expansion was caused by ivuxolimab. The paper covers the monotherapy dose-escalation part of the phase I ivuxolimab trial, which included N = 52 patients.

V is cut by 2 bases and J by 7 bases, and the space between the germline ends is 9 bases. For CDR1 and CDR2, the germline V gene (reference sequence) lists LNHDA and SQIVND. The CDR3 goes from the cysteine to the phenylalanine over 13 residues. The only DNA kept is the CDR3, 39 bases in frame from the first base. To sequence the TCRbeta CDR3 region, genomic DNA was isolated from the sorted cells. The immunoSEQ Assay was used to sequence the TCRbeta CDR3 regions. The immuneACCESS repertoire file appears here via TCRdb, limited to in-frame rearrangements. These files lack a portion of the clones; in checked studies, under half of the deficit traces to unresolved V genes, and the cause of the others is not known. The sample records about 100,000 clones, roughly 90% of which are singletons. The ten largest account for approximately 0.54% of the sample. General conclusions and limits of the study: At doses of 0.1 to 3.0 mg/kg, clonal expansion of both CD4+ and CD8+ blood T cells was observed from baseline to week 6. After ivuxolimab, more expanded clones were found on average in CD8+ T cells than in CD4+ T cells. Low levels of normalized T-cell clonal expansion were also shown by some nonresponding patients. In the 0.1-3.0 mg/kg groups, partial responders had among the lowest normalized peripheral clonal expansion, particularly in CD8+ T cells. The antigen specificity of the clonally expanded peripheral T cells was not determined.

Patients with autoimmune disease history or receiving systemic immunosuppression were excluded from the trial. Peripheral blood for TCR sequencing was drawn from every dose cohort at baseline, at cycle 4 day 1 and at cycle 7 day 1. The samples were taken from a phase I, first-in-human, multicenter, open-label dose-escalation trial of ivuxolimab. The trial enrolled adults with locally advanced or metastatic head and neck squamous cell, hepatocellular, melanoma or renal cell carcinoma. Before TCR sequencing, CD4+ T cells and CD8+ T cells from peripheral blood were sorted into separate populations. The sequence links TRBV19 to TRBJ2-4, with TRBD1 as a weak D call on 6 bases. The receptor's source is an adult with an advanced solid tumor such as melanoma, head and neck, liver or kidney cancer. Source: CD4+ or CD8+ T cells sorted from blood, taken in a trial of the OX40 agonist ivuxolimab. The CDR3 protein sequence reads: CASSIQGHNIQYF. The DNA is TGTGCCAGTAGTATACAGGGACACAACATTCAGTACTTC.